Following are 4 T cell receptor beta chains from one sample sequenced in a study of shared clonotypes between healthy human individuals. Naive CD8 cells comprised CD45RO-negative, CCR7-positively selected cells, excluding terminally differentiated effector memory CD45RA+ cells. Sequenced by immunoSEQ multiplex PCR; TCRdb stores in-frame clones only, minus some. In the table there are about 1.9 million clones, 93% of which are singletons. The specimen was naive CD8+ T cells from PBMCs. These receptors were taken from a man aged 18 to 30 in good health. Some clones in this sample may be carry-over from other donors' samples.

The V call is TRBV9, the J call TRBJ1-5; weak D call: TRBD1 (5 bases). Per germline, CDR1 SGDLS and CDR2 YYNGEE. The CDR3 is 14 residues long. Trimming cost V 3 bases and J 4 bases, with 11 bases left between them. CDR3 in DNA: TGTGCCAGCAGCGAGTACGGGGGAAATCAGCCCCAGCATTTT. This sequence encodes CASSEYGGNQPQHF.

The V call is TRBV2, the J call TRBJ1-2, with TRBD1 identical over 7 bases. With V trimmed by 5 bases and J by 1 base, 7 bases remained unmatched. The CDR3 has 15 residues. Germline CDR1 reads SNHLY; CDR2 reads FYNNEI. The CDR3 is CASSPGQVLNYGYTF. The CDR3 coding sequence is TGTGCCAGCAGTCCCGGACAGGTCCTTAACTATGGCTACACCTTC. The full variable domain, with the rest looked up from reference TRBV2 and TRBJ1-2, is EPEVTQTPSHQVTQMGQEVILRCVPISNHLYFYWYRQILGQKVEFLVSFYNNEISEKSEIFDDQFSVERPDGSNFTLKIRSTKLEDSAMYFCASSPGQVLNYGYTFGSGTRLTVV.

The chain carries TRBV9 and TRBJ2-2; D may match TRBD1 or TRBD2 (6 bases each). The germline CDR1 and CDR2 sequences are SGDLS and YYNGEE. V gave up 3 bases and J gave up 6 bases, with 12 bases separating them. The CDR3 has 14 residues. DNA for the CDR3: TGTGCCAGCAGCGAGGGGGGTAGGCCCGGGGAGCTGTTTTTT. This codes for CASSEGGRPGELFF.

The CDR3: CASSVPGVQDNEQFF. For the CDR3, the DNA is TGTGCCAGCAGCGTGCCTGGGGTTCAGGACAATGAGCAGTTCTTC. This chain links TRBV7-2 with TRBJ2-1, with D unclear. Trimming pared 5 bases from V and 5 bases from J, leaving 16 bases between. There are 15 residues in the CDR3. Germline-derived CDR1 and CDR2 are SGHTA and FQGNSA.